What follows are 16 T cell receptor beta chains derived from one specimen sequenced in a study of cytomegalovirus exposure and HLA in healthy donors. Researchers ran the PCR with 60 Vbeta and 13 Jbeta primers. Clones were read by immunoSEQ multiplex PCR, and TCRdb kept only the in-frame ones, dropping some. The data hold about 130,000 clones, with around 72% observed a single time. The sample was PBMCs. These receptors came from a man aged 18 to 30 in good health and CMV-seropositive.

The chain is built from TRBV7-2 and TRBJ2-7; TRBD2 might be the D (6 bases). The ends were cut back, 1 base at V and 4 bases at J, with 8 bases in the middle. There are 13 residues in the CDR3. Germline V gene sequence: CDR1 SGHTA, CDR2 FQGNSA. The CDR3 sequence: CASSLVGRYEQYF. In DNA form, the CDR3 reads TGTGCCAGCAGCTTAGTGGGGAGGTACGAGCAGTACTTC. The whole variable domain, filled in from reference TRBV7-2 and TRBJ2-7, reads GAGVSQSPSNKVTEKGKDVELRCDPISGHTALYWYRQSLGQGLEFLIYFQGNSAPDKSGLPSDRFSAERTGGSVSTLTIQRTQQEDSAVYLCASSLVGRYEQYFGPGTRLTVT.

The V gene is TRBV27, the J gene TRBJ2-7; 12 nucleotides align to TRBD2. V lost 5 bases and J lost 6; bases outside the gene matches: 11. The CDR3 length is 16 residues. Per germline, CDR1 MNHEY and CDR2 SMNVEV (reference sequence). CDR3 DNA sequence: TGTGCCAGCAGTCCAACCCCGGGACTAGCGGGTGTCGAGCAGTACTTC. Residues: CASSPTPGLAGVEQYF.

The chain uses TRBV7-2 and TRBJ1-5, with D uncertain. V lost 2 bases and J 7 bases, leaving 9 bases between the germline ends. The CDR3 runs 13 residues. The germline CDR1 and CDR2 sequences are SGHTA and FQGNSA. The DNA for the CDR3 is TGTGCCAGCAGCTTAAGGTTGAGGCAGCCCCAGCATTTT. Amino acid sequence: CASSLRLRQPQHF.

CDR3 protein: CSADRGIGQYF. DNA for the CDR3: TGCAGTGCTGACAGGGGGATAGGGCAGTACTTC. The chain is built from TRBV20-1 and TRBJ2-7; 9 nucleotides agree with TRBD1. V lost 5 bases to trimming and J lost 9 bases; unmatched junction nucleotides: 5. The CDR3 spans 11 residues. Germline CDR1 DFQATT, CDR2 SNEGSKA (reference sequence).

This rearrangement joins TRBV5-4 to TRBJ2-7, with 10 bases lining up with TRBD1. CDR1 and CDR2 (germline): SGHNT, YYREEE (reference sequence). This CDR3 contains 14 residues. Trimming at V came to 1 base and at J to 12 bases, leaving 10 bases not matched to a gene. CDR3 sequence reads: CASSLLGDRGLPYF. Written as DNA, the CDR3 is TGTGCCAGCAGCTTGTTAGGCGACAGGGGGCTTCCGTACTTC.

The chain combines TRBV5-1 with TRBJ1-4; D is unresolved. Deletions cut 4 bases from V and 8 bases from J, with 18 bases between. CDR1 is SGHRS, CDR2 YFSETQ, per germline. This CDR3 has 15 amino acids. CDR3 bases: TGCGCCAGCAGCCCCGGGGAGCAACTGGAAGAAAAACTGTTTTTT. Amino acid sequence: CASSPGEQLEEKLFF.

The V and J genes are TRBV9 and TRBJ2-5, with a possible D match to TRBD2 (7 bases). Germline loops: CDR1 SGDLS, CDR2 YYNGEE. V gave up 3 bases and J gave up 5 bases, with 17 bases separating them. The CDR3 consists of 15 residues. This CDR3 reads CASSAEGGLVETQYF. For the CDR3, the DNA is TGTGCCAGCAGCGCGGAGGGGGGGCTGGTGGAGACCCAGTACTTC.

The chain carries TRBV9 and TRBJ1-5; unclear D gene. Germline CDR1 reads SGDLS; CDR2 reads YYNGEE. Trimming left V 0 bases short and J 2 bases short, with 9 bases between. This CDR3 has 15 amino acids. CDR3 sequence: CASSVAASGNQPQHF. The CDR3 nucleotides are TGTGCCAGCAGCGTAGCTGCCAGTGGCAATCAGCCCCAGCATTTT.

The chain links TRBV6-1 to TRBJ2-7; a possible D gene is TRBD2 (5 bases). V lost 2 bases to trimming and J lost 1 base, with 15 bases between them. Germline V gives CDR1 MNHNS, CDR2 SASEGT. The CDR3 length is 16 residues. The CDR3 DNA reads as TGTGCCAGCAGTGAAATGGTTGGACTCCCGTCCTACGAGCAGTACTTC. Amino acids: CASSEMVGLPSYEQYF.

DNA for the CDR3: TGTGCCAGCAGTTACTGGACAGGGGATACTGAAGCTTTCTTT. Translated, it gives CASSYWTGDTEAFF. The V gene is TRBV28, the J gene TRBJ1-1, with TRBD1 matching 9 bases. Per germline, CDR1 MDHEN and CDR2 SYDVKM. The V and J ends lost 4 bases and 5 bases, in that order; junction bases with no gene match: 5. The CDR3 spans 14 residues.

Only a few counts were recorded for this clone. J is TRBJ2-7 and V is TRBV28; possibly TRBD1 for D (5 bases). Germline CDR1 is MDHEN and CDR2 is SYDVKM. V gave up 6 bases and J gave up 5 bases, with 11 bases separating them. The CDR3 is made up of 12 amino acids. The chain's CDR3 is CASRRVGHEQYF. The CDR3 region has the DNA TGTGCCAGCAGGCGTGTGGGGCACGAGCAGTACTTC.

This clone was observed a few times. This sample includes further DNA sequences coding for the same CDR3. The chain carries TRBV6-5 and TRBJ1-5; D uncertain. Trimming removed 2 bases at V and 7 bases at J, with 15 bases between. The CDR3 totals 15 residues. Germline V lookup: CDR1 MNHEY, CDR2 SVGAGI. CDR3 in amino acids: CASSYQFSPPQPQHF. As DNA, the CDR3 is TGTGCCAGCAGTTACCAGTTTTCACCCCCCCAGCCCCAGCATTTT.

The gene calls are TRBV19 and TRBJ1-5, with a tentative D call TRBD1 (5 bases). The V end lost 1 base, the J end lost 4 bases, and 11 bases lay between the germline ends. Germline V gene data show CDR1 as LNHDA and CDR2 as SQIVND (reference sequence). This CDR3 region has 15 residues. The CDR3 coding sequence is TGTGCCAGTAGTATAGGTGGGGGGGGGAATCAGCCCCAGCATTTT. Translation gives CASSIGGGGNQPQHF.

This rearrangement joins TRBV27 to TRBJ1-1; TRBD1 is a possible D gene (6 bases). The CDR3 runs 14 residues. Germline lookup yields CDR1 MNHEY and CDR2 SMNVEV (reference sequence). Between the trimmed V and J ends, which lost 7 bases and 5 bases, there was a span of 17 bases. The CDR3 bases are TGTGCCAGCATTGGGGCGGGGGCACGGACTGAAGCTTTCTTT. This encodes CASIGAGARTEAFF.

The CDR3 reads CASSQHHSGNTIYF. Here the CDR3 DNA reads TGTGCCAGCAGCCAACATCACTCTGGAAACACCATATATTTT. The chain carries TRBV7-9 and TRBJ1-3; D call uncertain. The germline V and J ends were trimmed by 5 bases and 0 bases, with 8 bases remaining between them. Germline loops: CDR1 SEHNR, CDR2 FQNEAQ (reference sequence). The CDR3 runs to 14 residues.

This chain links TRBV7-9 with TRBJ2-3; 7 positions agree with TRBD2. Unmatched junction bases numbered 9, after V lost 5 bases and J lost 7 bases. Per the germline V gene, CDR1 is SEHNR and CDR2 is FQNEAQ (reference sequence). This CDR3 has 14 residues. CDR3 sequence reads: CASSHASGVNTQYF. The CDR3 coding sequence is TGTGCCAGCAGCCATGCAAGCGGGGTGAATACGCAGTATTTT.